The 5 T cell receptor beta chains below all came from one sample that was sequenced in a study of response to subunit inactivated influenza vaccine. Via MiXCR, TCRdb re-called the RT-PCR reads, giving one row per CDR3 protein. Here the sample spans more than 600,000 distinct CDR3 sequences, under 20% being singletons. The source was PBMCs from blood, collected 4 to 6 days after vaccination. The receptors derive from a man aged 50 to 59 who received an inactivated influenza vaccine.

This clonotype was counted only a few times. This CDR3 is CSARVDRFGTQYF. CDR3 nucleotide sequence: TGCAGTGCTAGAGTGGACAGGTTCGGGACCCAGTACTTC. The rearrangement uses TRBV20-1 and TRBJ2-5, with 7 positions matching TRBD1. The germline gives CDR1 DFQATT, CDR2 SNEGSKA (reference sequence). The CDR3 totals 13 residues. Trimming at V came to 1 base and at J to 7 bases, leaving 6 bases not matched to a gene.

This chain joins TRBV18 and TRBJ1-1; D gene unclear. CDR1 KGHSH and CDR2 LQKENI come from the germline V gene. The CDR3 extends over 16 amino acids. V was clipped by 3 bases and J by 0 bases, with 14 bases between them. The CDR3 sequence: CASSPTPRRVNTEAFF. The CDR3 DNA follows: TGTGCCAGCTCACCCACCCCCCGGCGGGTGAACACTGAAGCTTTCTTT.

This clonotype was seen a handful of times. For the CDR3, the DNA is TGTGCCATCAGTAAGGGGGCCTACGAGCAGTACTTC. Protein: CAISKGAYEQYF. This chain joins TRBV10-3 and TRBJ2-7, with a tentative D call TRBD1 (6 bases). With 5 bases removed from V and 2 bases from J, the gap between germline ends came to 7 bases. The germline gives CDR1 ENHRY, CDR2 SYGVKD. CDR3 length: 12 amino acids.

This clonotype was detected a few times. The rearrangement uses TRBV12-3 or TRBV12-4 and TRBJ1-2, with 12 bases fitting TRBD1. Trimming at V came to 4 bases and at J to 7 bases, leaving 7 bases not matched to a gene. The CDR3 covers 15 residues. CDR3 in amino acids: CASSWDRGLLTGYTF. CDR3 in DNA: TGTGCCAGCAGTTGGGACAGGGGGCTTTTAACTGGCTACACCTTC.

This clonotype was seen only a few times. The chain recombines TRBV7-2 with TRBJ2-1; D gene uncertain. Germline V gene data show CDR1 as SGHTA and CDR2 as FQGNSA. The CDR3 spans 15 residues. V dropped 1 base and J dropped 6 bases, with 13 bases sitting between them. Here the CDR3 reads CASSLGLVLSNEQFF. The DNA of the CDR3 is TGTGCCAGCAGCTTAGGGTTGGTCCTTAGCAATGAGCAGTTCTTC.